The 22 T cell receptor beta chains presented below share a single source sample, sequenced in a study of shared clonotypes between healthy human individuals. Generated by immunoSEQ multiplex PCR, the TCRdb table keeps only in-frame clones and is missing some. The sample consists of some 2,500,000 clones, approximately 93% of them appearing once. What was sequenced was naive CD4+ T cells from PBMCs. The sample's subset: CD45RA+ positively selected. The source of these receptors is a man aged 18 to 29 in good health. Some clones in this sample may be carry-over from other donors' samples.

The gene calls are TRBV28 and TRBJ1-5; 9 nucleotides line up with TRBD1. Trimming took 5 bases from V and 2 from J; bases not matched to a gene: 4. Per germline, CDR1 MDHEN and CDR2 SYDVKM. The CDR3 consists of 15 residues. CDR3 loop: CASSDGQGRNQPQHF. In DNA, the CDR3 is TGTGCCAGCAGTGACGGACAGGGGCGCAATCAGCCCCAGCATTTT. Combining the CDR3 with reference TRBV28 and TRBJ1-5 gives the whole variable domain DVKVTQSSRYLVKRTGEKVFLECVQDMDHENMFWYRQDPGLGLRLIYFSYDVKMKEKGDIPEGYSVSREKKERFSLILESASTNQTSMYLCASSDGQGRNQPQHFGDGTRLSIL.

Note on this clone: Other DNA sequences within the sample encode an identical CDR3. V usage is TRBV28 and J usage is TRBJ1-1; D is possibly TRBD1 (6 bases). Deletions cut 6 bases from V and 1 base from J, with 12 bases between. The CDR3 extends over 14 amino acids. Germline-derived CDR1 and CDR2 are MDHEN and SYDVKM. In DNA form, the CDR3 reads TGTGCCAGCAGCATCAGGGGTTCGAACACTGAAGCTTTCTTT. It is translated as CASSIRGSNTEAFF.

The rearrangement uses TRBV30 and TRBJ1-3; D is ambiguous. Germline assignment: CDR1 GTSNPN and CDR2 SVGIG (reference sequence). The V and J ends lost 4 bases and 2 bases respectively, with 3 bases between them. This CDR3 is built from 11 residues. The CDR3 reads CAWKPGNTIYF. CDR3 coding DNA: TGTGCCTGGAAGCCTGGAAACACCATATATTTT.

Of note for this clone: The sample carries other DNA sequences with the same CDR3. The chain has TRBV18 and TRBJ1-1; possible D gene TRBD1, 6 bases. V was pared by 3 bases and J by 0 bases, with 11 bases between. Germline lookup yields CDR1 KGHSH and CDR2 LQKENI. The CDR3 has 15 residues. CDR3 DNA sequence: TGTGCCAGCTCACCTGGACAGCTTCTGAACACTGAAGCTTTCTTT. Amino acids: CASSPGQLLNTEAFF.

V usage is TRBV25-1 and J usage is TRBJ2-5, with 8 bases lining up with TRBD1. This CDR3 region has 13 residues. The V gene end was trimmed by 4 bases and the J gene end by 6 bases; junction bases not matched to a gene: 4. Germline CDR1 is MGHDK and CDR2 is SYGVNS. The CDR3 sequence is CASSVGQGKTQYF. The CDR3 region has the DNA TGTGCCAGCAGTGTAGGACAGGGAAAGACCCAGTACTTC.

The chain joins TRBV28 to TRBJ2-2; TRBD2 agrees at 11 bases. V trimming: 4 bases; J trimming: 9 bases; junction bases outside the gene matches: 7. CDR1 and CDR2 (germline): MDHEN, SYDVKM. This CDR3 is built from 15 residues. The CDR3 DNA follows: TGTGCCAGCAGTTCCGGGACTAGCGGATACCGGGAGCTGTTTTTT. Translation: CASSSGTSGYRELFF.

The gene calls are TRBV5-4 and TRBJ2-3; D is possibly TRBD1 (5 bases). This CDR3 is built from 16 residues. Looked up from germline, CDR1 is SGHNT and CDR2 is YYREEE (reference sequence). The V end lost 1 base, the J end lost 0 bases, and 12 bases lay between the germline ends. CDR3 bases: TGTGCCAGCAGCTTGAGGGTAACAGGTAGCACAGATACGCAGTATTTT. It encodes CASSLRVTGSTDTQYF.

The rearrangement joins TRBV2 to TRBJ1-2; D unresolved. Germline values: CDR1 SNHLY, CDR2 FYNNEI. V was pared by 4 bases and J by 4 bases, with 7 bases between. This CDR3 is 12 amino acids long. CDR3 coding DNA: TGTGCCAGCAGTGGAGACGCCTATGGCTACACCTTC. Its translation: CASSGDAYGYTF.

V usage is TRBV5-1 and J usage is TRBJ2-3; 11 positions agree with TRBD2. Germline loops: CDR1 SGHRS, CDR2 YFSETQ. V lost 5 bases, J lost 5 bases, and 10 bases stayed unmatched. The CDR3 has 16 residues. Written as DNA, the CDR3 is TGCGCCAGCAGTGGTCGTAGCGGGAGGGCCCAAGATACGCAGTATTTT. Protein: CASSGRSGRAQDTQYF.

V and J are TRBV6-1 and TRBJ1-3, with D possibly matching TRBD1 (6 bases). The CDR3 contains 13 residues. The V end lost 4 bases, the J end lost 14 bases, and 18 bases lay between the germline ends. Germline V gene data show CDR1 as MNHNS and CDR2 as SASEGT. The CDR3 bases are TGTGCCAGCAGTGCAGATCTTCGGACAGCTGTATATTTT. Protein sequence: CASSADLRTAVYF.

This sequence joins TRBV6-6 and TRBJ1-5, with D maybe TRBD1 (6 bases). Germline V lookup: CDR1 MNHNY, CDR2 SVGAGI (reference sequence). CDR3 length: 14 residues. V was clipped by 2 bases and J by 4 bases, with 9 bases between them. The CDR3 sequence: CASSYGTSNQPQHF. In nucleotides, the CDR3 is TGTGCCAGCAGTTACGGGACAAGTAATCAGCCCCAGCATTTT.

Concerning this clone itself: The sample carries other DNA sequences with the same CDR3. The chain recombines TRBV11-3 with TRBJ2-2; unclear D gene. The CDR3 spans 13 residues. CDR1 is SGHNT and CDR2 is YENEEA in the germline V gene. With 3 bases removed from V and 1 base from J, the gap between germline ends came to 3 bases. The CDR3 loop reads CASSLRNTGELFF. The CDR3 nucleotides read TGTGCCAGCAGCTTGAGGAACACCGGGGAGCTGTTTTTT.

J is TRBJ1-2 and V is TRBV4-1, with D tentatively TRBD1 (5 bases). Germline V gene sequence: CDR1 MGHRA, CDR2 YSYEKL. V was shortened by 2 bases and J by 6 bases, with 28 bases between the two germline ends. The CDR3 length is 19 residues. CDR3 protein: CASSQRASPGYGQFDGYTF. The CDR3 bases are TGCGCCAGCAGCCAACGAGCGTCGCCAGGGTACGGGCAGTTTGATGGCTACACCTTC.

The CDR3 bases are TGTGCCAGCAGCTGGACAGGGATTCAGCCCCAGCATTTT. Its protein is CASSWTGIQPQHF. The rearrangement uses TRBV7-2 and TRBJ1-5; TRBD1 aligns across 8 bases. In germline, CDR1 is SGHTA, CDR2 FQGNSA. Germline trimming cut 4 bases from V and 6 bases from J; bases unmatched to any gene: 2. The CDR3 covers 13 residues.

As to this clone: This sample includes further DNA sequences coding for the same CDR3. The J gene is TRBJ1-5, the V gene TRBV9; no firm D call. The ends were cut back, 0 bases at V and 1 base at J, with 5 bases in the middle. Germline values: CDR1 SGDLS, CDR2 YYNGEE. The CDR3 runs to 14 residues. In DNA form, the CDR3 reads TGTGCCAGCAGCGTAGGACGGAGCAATCAGCCCCAGCATTTT. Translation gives CASSVGRSNQPQHF.

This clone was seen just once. The CDR3 sequence is CASRGAAGGANEQFF. DNA of the CDR3: TGTGCCAGCAGAGGGGCAGCGGGAGGGGCCAATGAGCAGTTCTTC. This rearrangement joins TRBV28 to TRBJ2-1; TRBD2 aligns across 10 bases. V was pared by 6 bases and J by 6 bases, with 8 bases of the junction left unmatched. Germline V gives CDR1 MDHEN, CDR2 SYDVKM. The CDR3 contains 15 residues.

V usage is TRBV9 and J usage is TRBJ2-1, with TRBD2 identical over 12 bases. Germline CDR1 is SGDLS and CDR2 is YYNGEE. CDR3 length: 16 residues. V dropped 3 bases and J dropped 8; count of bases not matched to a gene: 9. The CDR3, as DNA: TGTGCCAGCAGCGGCCGACTAGCGGGAGCGATCGATGAGCAGTTCTTC. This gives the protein CASSGRLAGAIDEQFF.

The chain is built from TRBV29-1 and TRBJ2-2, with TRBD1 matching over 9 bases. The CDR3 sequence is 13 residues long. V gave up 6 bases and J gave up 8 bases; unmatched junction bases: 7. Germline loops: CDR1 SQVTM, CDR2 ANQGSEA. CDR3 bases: TGCAGCGTCGAAACAGGGGGCTATGGGGAGCTGTTTTTT. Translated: CSVETGGYGELFF.

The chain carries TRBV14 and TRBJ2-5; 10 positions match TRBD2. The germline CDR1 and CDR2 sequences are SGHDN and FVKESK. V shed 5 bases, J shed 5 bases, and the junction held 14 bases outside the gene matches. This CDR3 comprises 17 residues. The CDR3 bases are TGTGCCAGCAGCAAAGCAGTGTCTAGCGGGAGACAGGAGACCCAGTACTTC. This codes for CASSKAVSSGRQETQYF.

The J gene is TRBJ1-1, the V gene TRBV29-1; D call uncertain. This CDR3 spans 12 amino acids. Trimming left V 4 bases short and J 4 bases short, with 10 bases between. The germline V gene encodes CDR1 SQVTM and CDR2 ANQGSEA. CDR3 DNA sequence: TGCAGCGTTGTGTTGTGGGGCACTGAAGCTTTCTTT. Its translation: CSVVLWGTEAFF.

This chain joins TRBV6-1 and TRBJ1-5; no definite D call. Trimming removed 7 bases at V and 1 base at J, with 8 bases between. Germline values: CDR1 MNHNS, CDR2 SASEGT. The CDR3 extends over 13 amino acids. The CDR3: CASIGKSNQPQHF. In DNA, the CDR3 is TGTGCCAGCATTGGGAAAAGCAATCAGCCCCAGCATTTT.

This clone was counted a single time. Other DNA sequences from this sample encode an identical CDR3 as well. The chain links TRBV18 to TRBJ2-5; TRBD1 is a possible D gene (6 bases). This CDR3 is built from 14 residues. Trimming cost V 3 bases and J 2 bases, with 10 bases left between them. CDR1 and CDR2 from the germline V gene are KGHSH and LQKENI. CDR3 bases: TGTGCCAGCTCACCCGGGCAGGGGCAAGAGACCCAGTACTTC. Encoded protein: CASSPGQGQETQYF. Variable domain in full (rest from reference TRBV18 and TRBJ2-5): NAGVMQNPRHLVRRRGQEARLRCSPMKGHSHVYWYRQLPEEGLKFMVYLQKENIIDESGMPKERFSAEFPKEGPSILRIQQVVRGDSAAYFCASSPGQGQETQYFGPGTRLLVL.